The 28 T cell receptor beta chains in this list originate from one sample, sequenced in a study of spatial heterogeneity in lung cancer. Time point denoted: sample taken at primary tumor resection. TCRdb re-derived calls from the 5' RACE reads in MiXCR, one entry per CDR3 protein. The data show about 23,000 distinct CDR3 sequences, with roughly 3% seen just once and about 30% held by the top ten. This specimen was PBMCs, taken at surgery. Receptor source: a female donor with early-stage non-small cell lung cancer.

This clonotype was found a few times. The V and J genes are TRBV19 and TRBJ2-1; tentative D call: TRBD2 (5 bases). The V gene lost 8 bases and the J gene lost 0 bases, with 11 bases spanning the gap. This CDR3 spans 14 amino acids. The V gene's germline CDR1 is LNHDA and CDR2 SQIVND (reference sequence). The CDR3 nucleotides read TGTGCCAGTTCCTGGAGGAGCTCCTACAATGAGCAGTTCTTC. Translating gives CASSWRSSYNEQFF. Full variable domain (outside the CDR3, taken from reference TRBV19 and TRBJ2-1): DGGITQSPKYLFRKEGQNVTLSCEQNLNHDAMYWYRQDPGQGLRLIYYSQIVNDFQKGDIAEGYSVSREKKESFPLTVTSAQKNPTAFYLCASSWRSSYNEQFFGPGTRLTVL.

The rearrangement joins TRBV3-1 to TRBJ1-2; 8 bases fit TRBD1. V shed 4 bases, J shed 3 bases, and the junction held 4 bases outside the gene matches. Per the germline V gene, CDR1 is LGHDT and CDR2 is YNNKEL (reference sequence). The CDR3 sequence is 14 residues long. In nucleotides, the CDR3 is TGTGCCAGCAGCCCGGACAGGGCGGACTATGGCTACACCTTC. This translates into CASSPDRADYGYTF.

This clonotype was found many times. The chain combines TRBV24-1 with TRBJ2-3; no reliable D call. CDR1 and CDR2 (germline): KGHDR, SFDVKD. Trimming cost V 2 bases and J 3 bases, with 17 bases left between them. The CDR3 extends over 17 amino acids. CDR3 in amino acids: CATSDWGDTFRTDTQYF. The CDR3 region has the DNA TGTGCCACCAGTGATTGGGGTGACACGTTTCGGACAGATACGCAGTATTTT.

This clonotype was seen repeatedly, ten times or more. This chain links TRBV11-1 with TRBJ1-2; 9 bases are a match to TRBD1. In germline, CDR1 is SGHAT, CDR2 FQDESV (reference sequence). The J segment lost 8 bases and the V segment lost 6 bases, leaving 10 bases of the junction unmatched. The CDR3 spans 14 residues. As DNA, the CDR3 is TGTGCCAGCAGACATAAACAGGGGGCAGGAGGCTACACCTTC. It encodes CASRHKQGAGGYTF.

Many counts were recorded for this clonotype. The V gene is TRBV11-2, the J gene TRBJ1-2, with TRBD1 as a possible D gene (6 bases). The CDR3 contains 14 residues. V lost 2 bases and J lost 2, with 9 bases in between. Germline V gives CDR1 SGHAT, CDR2 FQNNGV. CDR3 region: CASSLMQGNYGYTF. The CDR3 bases are TGTGCCAGCAGCTTAATGCAGGGGAACTATGGCTACACCTTC.

This clonotype showed up many times. The V call is TRBV2, the J call TRBJ2-3; weak D call: TRBD2 (5 bases). Between the trimmed V and J ends, which lost 10 bases and 5 bases, there was a span of 13 bases. Looked up from germline, CDR1 is SNHLY and CDR2 is FYNNEI. The CDR3 runs to 12 residues. CDR3 DNA: TGTGCCAACCGGGGTCGAGGAGATACGCAGTATTTT. Its translation is CANRGRGDTQYF.

This clonotype was recorded at least ten times. CDR3 DNA: TGTGCCATCAGTGAGTCGAGGGTAGCGGGAGACAATGAGCAGTTCTTC. Its protein is CAISESRVAGDNEQFF. The chain is built from TRBV10-3 and TRBJ2-1; 9 nucleotides agree with TRBD2. This CDR3 region has 16 residues. Trimming cost V 0 bases and J 5 bases; bases outside gene matches: 5. The germline CDR1 and CDR2 sequences are ENHRY and SYGVKD.

In this sample, this clonotype turned up many times. The chain couples TRBV5-1 to TRBJ2-5; possible D gene TRBD1, 6 bases. This CDR3 has 15 amino acids. The germline gives CDR1 SGHRS, CDR2 YFSETQ. Trimming pared 4 bases from V and 5 bases from J, leaving 18 bases between. The CDR3 here is CASSGTLQGKETQYF. As DNA, the CDR3 is TGCGCCAGCAGCGGAACCTTACAGGGAAAGGAGACCCAGTACTTC.

The sample holds many counts of this clonotype. V usage is TRBV4-1 and J usage is TRBJ1-4; weak D call: TRBD1 (6 bases). Per the germline V gene, CDR1 is MGHRA and CDR2 is YSYEKL. The CDR3 sequence is 15 residues long. V was pared by 3 bases and J by 10 bases, with 18 bases between. CDR3 in amino acids: CASSHPGQIAGKLFF. The CDR3 DNA is TGCGCCAGCAGCCACCCGGGACAAATAGCGGGAAAACTGTTTTTT.

Many counts were recorded for this clonotype. V and J are TRBV9 and TRBJ1-1, with a tentative D call TRBD1 (6 bases). V shed 3 bases and J shed 5 bases, with 20 bases lying between them. The CDR3 sequence is 16 residues long. CDR1 is SGDLS and CDR2 is YYNGEE in the germline V gene. The CDR3 spells CASSGAGRETGTEAFF. DNA for the CDR3: TGTGCCAGCAGCGGCGCCGGTAGAGAGACAGGAACTGAAGCTTTCTTT.

This clonotype was picked up many times. The rearrangement links TRBV30 to TRBJ2-3; D may be TRBD2 (6 bases). Trimming stripped 0 bases from V and 1 base from J, with 11 bases between. The CDR3 is 15 residues long. Per germline, CDR1 GTSNPN and CDR2 SVGIG (reference sequence). The CDR3 loop is CAWSVGLARTDTQYF. The CDR3 bases are TGTGCCTGGAGTGTGGGCCTAGCGCGCACAGATACGCAGTATTTT.

This clonotype was detected many times. This chain uses TRBV9 with TRBJ2-5; 8 positions match TRBD1. V trimming: 4 bases; J trimming: 5 bases; junction bases outside the gene matches: 7. Looked up from germline, CDR1 is SGDLS and CDR2 is YYNGEE. The CDR3 loop spans 14 amino acids. The CDR3 spells CASSSGQGWETQYF. The CDR3 nucleotides are TGTGCCAGCAGCTCAGGACAGGGATGGGAGACCCAGTACTTC.

This clonotype was seen many times. V is TRBV13 and J is TRBJ2-7; 8 bases align to TRBD2. Germline loops: CDR1 PRHDT, CDR2 FYEKMQ (reference sequence). The V and J ends lost 4 bases and 3 bases, in that order; junction bases with no gene match: 8. This CDR3 region has 15 residues. The CDR3 region is CASSSRSGNLYEQYF. The CDR3 region has the DNA TGTGCCAGCAGCTCCCGTAGCGGGAACCTCTACGAGCAGTACTTC. Filled out from reference TRBV13 and TRBJ2-7, the complete variable domain reads AAGVIQSPRHLIKEKRETATLKCYPIPRHDTVYWYQQGPGQDPQFLISFYEKMQSDKGSIPDRFSAQQFSDYHSELNMSSLELGDSALYFCASSSRSGNLYEQYFGPGTRLTVT.

This clonotype was counted at least ten times. The chain employs TRBV10-2 and TRBJ1-5, with D possibly matching TRBD1 (5 bases). Trimming took 6 bases from V and 7 from J, leaving 10 bases between them. The germline gives CDR1 WSHSY, CDR2 SAAADI. The CDR3 loop spans 12 amino acids. The CDR3 here is CASRDIEQPQHF. Here the CDR3 DNA reads TGCGCCAGCAGGGACATCGAACAGCCCCAGCATTTT.

At least ten counts were recorded for this clonotype. The V gene is TRBV12-3 or TRBV12-4, the J gene TRBJ1-2; D call uncertain. Trimming removed 3 bases at V and 5 bases at J, with 16 bases between. The CDR3 length is 15 residues. The CDR3 sequence is CASSFAVRAKYGYTF. The CDR3 coding sequence is TGTGCCAGCAGTTTCGCGGTGCGGGCGAAGTATGGCTACACCTTC.

This clonotype appeared many times. V usage is TRBV6-6 and J usage is TRBJ2-7, with unresolved D. The CDR3 has 14 amino acids. Germline V gene sequence: CDR1 MNHNY, CDR2 SVGAGI (reference sequence). The ends were cut back, 6 bases at V and 0 bases at J, with 12 bases in the middle. The CDR3: CASRNTASSYEQYF. The CDR3 DNA is TGTGCCAGCAGGAATACCGCGAGCTCCTACGAGCAGTACTTC.

This clonotype has ten or more counts. The rearrangement joins TRBV5-1 to TRBJ2-2, with no clear D. CDR1 and CDR2 from the germline V gene are SGHRS and YFSETQ. The length of the CDR3 is 11 residues. Trimming took off 2 bases at V and 4 bases at J, with 0 bases between the two ends. The CDR3 protein is CASSFTGELFF. As DNA, the CDR3 is TGCGCCAGCAGCTTCACCGGGGAGCTGTTTTTT. The full variable domain, in which reference TRBV5-1 and TRBJ2-2 provide the parts outside the CDR3, is KAGVTQTPRYLIKTRGQQVTLSCSPISGHRSVSWYQQTPGQGLQFLFEYFSETQRNKGNFPGRFSGRQFSNSRSEMNVSTLELGDSALYLCASSFTGELFFGEGSRLTVL.

This clonotype has just a few counts. The DNA of the CDR3 is TGCGCCAGCAGCTTGAGTACCCCAGCGGGAGTCAACGAGCAGTACTTC. Amino acid sequence: CASSLSTPAGVNEQYF. This chain uses TRBV5-1 with TRBJ2-7, with TRBD2 matching 8 bases. The CDR3 is made up of 16 amino acids. Germline V CDR1 and CDR2: SGHRS, YFSETQ. Trimming cost V 1 base and J 5 bases; bases outside gene matches: 11.

This clonotype has ten or more counts. The chain joins TRBV5-1 to TRBJ2-2, with 11 bases lining up with TRBD2. Trimming took 4 bases from V and 6 from J; bases not matched to a gene: 8. CDR3 length: 16 residues. Germline assignment: CDR1 SGHRS and CDR2 YFSETQ. The CDR3 DNA sequence: TGCGCCAGCAGCAGATCAACTAGCGGGGGCCCCGGGGAGCTGTTTTTT. As protein: CASSRSTSGGPGELFF.

This clonotype was observed at least ten times. The V and J genes are TRBV7-8 and TRBJ1-6, with TRBD1 identical over 7 bases. The CDR3 loop spans 14 amino acids. V lost 4 bases and J lost 7; bases outside the gene matches: 4. Germline V lookup: CDR1 SGHVS, CDR2 FQNEAQ. CDR3 region: CASSSDRNNSPLHF. CDR3 coding DNA: TGTGCCAGCAGCTCGGACAGGAACAATTCACCCCTCCACTTT.

This clonotype was recorded a few times. V and J are TRBV7-8 and TRBJ1-5, with D unresolved. The CDR3 runs 14 residues. Trimming removed 3 bases from V and 3 bases from J, with 9 bases in between. The germline V gene has CDR1 SGHVS and CDR2 FQNEAQ. The DNA for the CDR3 is TGTGCCAGCAGCTTTGAGCAAGTCAATCAGCCCCAGCATTTT. Its protein product is CASSFEQVNQPQHF. The entire variable domain, with the rest obtained from reference TRBV7-8 and TRBJ1-5, is as follows: GAGVSQSPRYKVAKRGQDVALRCDPISGHVSLFWYQQALGQGPEFLTYFQNEAQLDKSGLPSDRFFAERPEGSVSTLKIQRTQQEDSAVYLCASSFEQVNQPQHFGDGTRLSIL.

This clonotype showed up many times. J is TRBJ1-1 and V is TRBV30; D is possibly TRBD1 (5 bases). The CDR3 length is 13 residues. Trimming removed 5 bases from V and 5 bases from J, with 15 bases in between. Germline V CDR1 and CDR2: GTSNPN, SVGIG (reference sequence). The CDR3 is CAWLAQGGTEAFF. The CDR3 region has the DNA TGTGCCTGGTTAGCTCAGGGCGGTACTGAAGCTTTCTTT.

This clonotype has ten or more counts. V and J are TRBV14 and TRBJ1-6; 10 bases line up with TRBD1. The CDR3 is made up of 14 amino acids. CDR1 is SGHDN and CDR2 is FVKESK in the germline V gene. After removal of 3 bases from V and 10 bases from J, the junction contained 3 bases not matched to a gene. The CDR3 DNA follows: TGTGCCAGCAGCCACCGGGACAGGGGCTCACCCCTCCACTTT. This sequence encodes CASSHRDRGSPLHF.

This clonotype was seen repeatedly, ten times or more. The chain joins TRBV7-6 to TRBJ2-3; D is undetermined. This CDR3 contains 16 residues. The V end was cut by 5 bases, the J end by 6 bases, with 21 bases between. The germline CDR1 and CDR2 sequences are SGHVS and FNYEAQ. The CDR3 coding sequence is TGTGCCAGCAGCATGAGATTGGGGTCCACCCCCGATACGCAGTATTTT. Translated, it gives CASSMRLGSTPDTQYF.

This clonotype was counted ten times or more. The genes are TRBV28 and TRBJ2-7; 7 positions agree with TRBD2. This CDR3 spans 12 amino acids. After removal of 11 bases from V and 0 bases from J, the junction contained 4 bases not matched to a gene. Per the germline V gene, CDR1 is MDHEN and CDR2 is SYDVKM. This CDR3 is CAWGEGSYEQYF. In nucleotides, the CDR3 is TGTGCCTGGGGGGAGGGCTCCTACGAGCAGTACTTC.

This clonotype was seen repeatedly, ten times or more. The V gene is TRBV4-1, the J gene TRBJ2-7; TRBD2 aligns across 10 bases. From germline, CDR1 is MGHRA and CDR2 YSYEKL. This CDR3 spans 18 amino acids. V was clipped by 0 bases and J by 3 bases; unmatched bases: 11. The CDR3 is CASSQEGLAGVVGYEQYF. CDR3 sequence (DNA): TGCGCCAGCAGCCAAGAAGGCCTAGCGGGAGTGGTGGGCTACGAGCAGTACTTC.

This clonotype appeared many times. The chain has TRBV9 and TRBJ2-3; 7 positions match TRBD1. This CDR3 has 21 residues. Trimming took 5 bases from V and 3 from J; bases not matched to a gene: 27. Germline values: CDR1 SGDLS, CDR2 YYNGEE. The CDR3 spells CASRRDSQTFGPYNRTDTQYF. In DNA, the CDR3 is TGTGCCAGCAGGAGGGACAGCCAAACATTCGGACCCTATAACAGAACAGATACGCAGTATTTT.

This clonotype is medium-sized (0.01 to 0.1%) by share. This chain connects TRBV24-1 to TRBJ2-2, with D uncertain. This CDR3 is 15 amino acids long. Trimming took off 1 base at V and 0 bases at J, with 5 bases between the two ends. The germline V gene encodes CDR1 KGHDR and CDR2 SFDVKD. CDR3 coding DNA: TGTGCCACCAGTGATTTCGGTACGAACACCGGGGAGCTGTTTTTT. Residues: CATSDFGTNTGELFF.